The text below deals with one T cell receptor beta chain. The CDR3 covers 17 residues. Germline-derived CDR1 and CDR2 are SEHNR and FQNEAQ (reference sequence). V trimming: 3 bases; J trimming: 1 base; junction bases outside the gene matches: 7. This sample was included in a study of early T cells in non-severe SARS-CoV-2 infection. The library protocol tagged individual cDNA molecules with unique molecular identifiers. TCRdb called the 5' RACE reads again in MiXCR, with one record for every CDR3 protein. The table has some 48,000 distinct CDR3 sequences, 6% to 8% seen once. The specimen sequenced was whole blood. The source is an adult who was a healthcare worker with PCR-confirmed SARS-CoV-2 infection or an uninfected control (not recorded which). The chain recombines TRBV7-9 with TRBJ2-1, with 9 positions matching TRBD1. The CDR3 loop is CASSFPGTGWSYNEQFF. The CDR3 DNA is TGTGCCAGCAGCTTCCCCGGGACAGGGTGGTCCTACAATGAGCAGTTCTTC.